The rows below give T cell receptor beta chains drawn from one sample of a study of shared clonotypes between healthy human individuals. The data were produced by immunoSEQ multiplex PCR, yet TCRdb's version contains in-frame clones alone and is incomplete. The data show more than 400,000 clones, roughly 95% seen once. Sequences were obtained from naive CD4+ T cells sorted from blood. These receptors all stem from a woman aged 25-40 years in good health. The CDR3 runs from the conserved cysteine through the conserved F or W. The order of the fields is J gene, V gene, clone size, D gene, CDR3 DNA, CDR3 protein. D genes are given only for firm matches. Expanded clones get a size class; other rows say once, few or many, or leave the size out.

J: TRBJ2-3
V: TRBV7-2
size: -
D: TRBD2
DNA: TGTGCCAGCAGCTTAGCGGTGGTGGTAGCGGGAGGTACAGATACGCAGTATTTT
CDR3: CASSLAVVVAGGTDTQYF

J: TRBJ1-4
V: TRBV28
size: -
D: -
DNA: TGTGCCAGCAGTTTATGGGCTAATGAAAAACTGTTTTTT
CDR3: CASSLWANEKLFF

J: TRBJ2-7
V: TRBV7-2
size: -
D: -
DNA: TGTGCCAGCAGCGAGGCAGGGCGGTACGAGCAGTACTTC
CDR3: CASSEAGRYEQYF

J: TRBJ2-7
V: TRBV21-1
size: -
D: -
DNA: TGTGCCAGCAGCACAGGGCACGAGCAGTACTTC
CDR3: CASSTGHEQYF

J: TRBJ2-4
V: TRBV27
size: -
D: -
DNA: TGTGCCAGCAGTCGTAGCGGTCTAGCCAAAAACATTCAGTACTTC
CDR3: CASSRSGLAKNIQYF

J: TRBJ2-3
V: TRBV5-4
size: -
D: TRBD1
DNA: TGTGCCAGCAGTCGACGTACCGGGACAGGCACAGATACGCAGTATTTT
CDR3: CASSRRTGTGTDTQYF

J: TRBJ2-7
V: TRBV7-9
size: -
D: -
DNA: TGTGCCAGCAGCTTAAGACTCTCCGTGGACGAGCAGTACTTC
CDR3: CASSLRLSVDEQYF

J: TRBJ2-5
V: TRBV5-1
size: -
D: TRBD1
DNA: TGCGCCAGCAGCCCGGGGACAGGGGAACAAGAGACCCAGTACTTC
CDR3: CASSPGTGEQETQYF

J: TRBJ1-4
V: TRBV7-2
size: -
D: -
DNA: TGTGCCAGCAGCAACCCCGGCGGCTATGAAAAACTGTTTTTT
CDR3: CASSNPGGYEKLFF

J: TRBJ2-7
V: TRBV4-2
size: -
D: -
DNA: TGTGCCAGCAGCCGTCCCGGGACGGAAATCTACGAGCAGTACTTC
CDR3: CASSRPGTEIYEQYF

J: TRBJ2-7
V: TRBV18
size: -
D: -
DNA: TGTGCCAGCTCACCACAGGGAACCTACGAGCAGTACTTC
CDR3: CASSPQGTYEQYF

J: TRBJ2-4
V: TRBV28
size: -
D: TRBD2
DNA: TGTGCCAGCAGTTTAGAGGGAGGGTTAAACATTCAGTACTTC
CDR3: CASSLEGGLNIQYF

J: TRBJ1-1
V: TRBV6-1
size: -
D: -
DNA: TGTGCCAGCAGGGTGGGCGCATTGAACACTGAAGCTTTCTTT
CDR3: CASRVGALNTEAFF

J: TRBJ2-3
V: TRBV5-1
size: -
D: TRBD1
DNA: TGCGCCAGCAGCTTAACCGGGACAGGGGCGGTAGATACGCAGTATTTT
CDR3: CASSLTGTGAVDTQYF

J: TRBJ2-2
V: TRBV9
size: -
D: TRBD2
DNA: TGTGCCAGCAGCGTAGCAGTCCTAGCGGGACTCACCGGGGAGCTGTTTTTT
CDR3: CASSVAVLAGLTGELFF

J: TRBJ2-1
V: TRBV4-1
size: -
D: TRBD2
DNA: TGCGCCAGCAGCCATCCCACGACTAGCGGGAGTAGGGGTGAGCAGTTCTTC
CDR3: CASSHPTTSGSRGEQFF

J: TRBJ2-1
V: TRBV5-1
size: -
D: TRBD2
DNA: TGCGCCAGCAAGCTCTCAAACGGGAGGGCGGTAGATGAGCAGTTCTTC
CDR3: CASKLSNGRAVDEQFF

J: TRBJ2-2
V: TRBV2
size: -
D: -
DNA: TGTGCCAGCAGTGAGGAGAGAGGCGGGGAGCTGTTTTTT
CDR3: CASSEERGGELFF

J: TRBJ2-3
V: TRBV11-2
size: -
D: TRBD2
DNA: TGTGCCAGCAGCTTCAGACTAGCGGGAGGGACAGATACGCAGTATTTT
CDR3: CASSFRLAGGTDTQYF

J: TRBJ2-1
V: TRBV6-4
size: -
D: TRBD2
DNA: TGTGCCAGCAGTGAGGGGCGGGAGAACAATGAGCAGTTCTTC
CDR3: CASSEGRENNEQFF

J: TRBJ2-1
V: TRBV2
size: -
D: -
DNA: TGTGCCAGCAACCGGGACTACAATGAGCAGTTCTTC
CDR3: CASNRDYNEQFF

J: TRBJ1-5
V: TRBV5-1
size: once
D: TRBD1
DNA: TGCGCCAGCAGCTCAGGGGGAAGTAATCAGCCCCAGCATTTT
CDR3: CASSSGGSNQPQHF

J: TRBJ2-1
V: TRBV19
size: -
D: TRBD2
DNA: TGTGCCAGTAGTATAGGCCCAACTAGCGGGAGGATGAATGAGCAGTTCTTC
CDR3: CASSIGPTSGRMNEQFF

J: TRBJ2-3
V: TRBV6-6
size: -
D: -
DNA: TGTGCCAGCAGTCCCGGGGAGGATACGCAGTATTTT
CDR3: CASSPGEDTQYF

J: TRBJ2-7
V: TRBV28
size: -
D: -
DNA: TGTGCCACCTCCAGGGGATACTACGAGCAGTACTTC
CDR3: CATSRGYYEQYF

J: TRBJ2-7
V: TRBV7-8
size: once
D: TRBD2
DNA: TGTGCCAGCAGCTTACTAGCGGACTACGAGCAGTACTTC
CDR3: CASSLLADYEQYF

J: TRBJ1-3
V: TRBV5-1
size: -
D: -
DNA: TGCGCCAGCAGCTTGGCCCTTGGGGGATCCTCTGGAAACACCATATATTTT
CDR3: CASSLALGGSSGNTIYF

J: TRBJ2-7
V: TRBV6-1
size: -
D: -
DNA: TGTGCCAGCCGACATAGCTCCTACGAGCAGTACTTC
CDR3: CASRHSSYEQYF

J: TRBJ2-5
V: TRBV19
size: -
D: -
DNA: TGTGCCAGTAGTTCAAGTTGGGTCAGGGGTGGGGAGACCCAGTACTTC
CDR3: CASSSSWVRGGETQYF

J: TRBJ2-1
V: TRBV4-2
size: -
D: TRBD2
DNA: TGTGCCAGCAGCCAAGTAGTGGGAGGGAACAATGAGCAGTTCTTC
CDR3: CASSQVVGGNNEQFF

J: TRBJ1-2
V: TRBV18
size: -
D: -
DNA: TGTGCCAGCTCACCACTTGGGCCGATTCGGTATGGCTACACCTTC
CDR3: CASSPLGPIRYGYTF

J: TRBJ1-5
V: TRBV28
size: -
D: -
DNA: TGTGCCAGCGGCCCGGGGGGTGACCTTGGGGCCCTCGGGCAGCCCCAGCATTTT
CDR3: CASGPGGDLGALGQPQHF

J: TRBJ2-7
V: TRBV11-2
size: -
D: -
DNA: TGTGCCAGCAGCTTGTTGGAGGTGAGCTACGAGCAGTACTTC
CDR3: CASSLLEVSYEQYF

J: TRBJ1-1
V: TRBV15
size: -
D: -
DNA: TGTGCCACCAGCAGAGATTTCAGGGACACTGAAGCTTTCTTT
CDR3: CATSRDFRDTEAFF

J: TRBJ2-7
V: TRBV18
size: -
D: TRBD1
DNA: TGTGCCAGCTCACCACCAGACAGGGCGTACGAGCAGTACTTC
CDR3: CASSPPDRAYEQYF

J: TRBJ1-2
V: TRBV29-1
size: -
D: -
DNA: TGCAGCGTTGGGGGGGCCACTAACTATGGCTACACCTTC
CDR3: CSVGGATNYGYTF

J: TRBJ2-5
V: TRBV2
size: once
D: TRBD2
DNA: TGTGCCAGCAGACCTTTAGGGACTAGCGATCGAGAGACCCAGTACTTC
CDR3: CASRPLGTSDRETQYF

J: TRBJ2-7
V: TRBV6-1
size: -
D: TRBD2
DNA: TGTGCCAGCAGTGAACAGTCGGGAGGCTCCTACGAGCAGTACTTC
CDR3: CASSEQSGGSYEQYF

J: TRBJ2-7
V: TRBV5-1
size: -
D: -
DNA: TGCGCCAGCAGCTTGACGGGACTTAGCTACGAGCAGTACTTC
CDR3: CASSLTGLSYEQYF

J: TRBJ1-5
V: TRBV6-1
size: -
D: -
DNA: TGTGCCAGCAGTTCCGGGACGGCCAATCAGCCCCAGCATTTT
CDR3: CASSSGTANQPQHF

J: TRBJ1-1
V: TRBV27
size: -
D: -
DNA: TGTGCCAGCAGTTTCGAGGTCGAAGAAATGAACACTGAAGCTTTCTTT
CDR3: CASSFEVEEMNTEAFF

J: TRBJ2-3
V: TRBV29-1
size: -
D: -
DNA: TGCAGCGTTGAATTAGTTTCCACAGATACGCAGTATTTT
CDR3: CSVELVSTDTQYF

J: TRBJ2-7
V: TRBV15
size: -
D: -
DNA: TGTGCCACCAGCAGAGACTTAGCCCGGACGGGCTCCTACGAGCAGTACTTC
CDR3: CATSRDLARTGSYEQYF

J: TRBJ2-1
V: TRBV11-2
size: -
D: -
DNA: TGTGCCAGCAGACTAGGCATTACGGGGTACAATGAGCAGTTCTTC
CDR3: CASRLGITGYNEQFF

J: TRBJ2-7
V: TRBV5-4
size: -
D: TRBD2
DNA: TGTGCCAGCAGCTTGGCTCCGGGACTAGCGGGAGAGTACGAGCAGTACTTC
CDR3: CASSLAPGLAGEYEQYF

J: TRBJ2-5
V: TRBV14
size: -
D: TRBD2
DNA: TGTGCCAGCAGCCAAGACCGGCTAGCGGGAGTTTCAGAGACCCAGTACTTC
CDR3: CASSQDRLAGVSETQYF

J: TRBJ2-1
V: TRBV19
size: -
D: -
DNA: TGTGCCAGTAGTCCCTCCAGGGGAGTTACCTACAATGAGCAGTTCTTC
CDR3: CASSPSRGVTYNEQFF

J: TRBJ2-7
V: TRBV11-2
size: -
D: -
DNA: TGTGCCAGCAGCTCCGGACGGACTTTCTACGAGCAGTACTTC
CDR3: CASSSGRTFYEQYF

J: TRBJ1-5
V: TRBV19
size: -
D: -
DNA: TGTGCCAGTAGTATAAGGTCCGGGGCTCAGCCCCAGCATTTT
CDR3: CASSIRSGAQPQHF

J: TRBJ2-1
V: TRBV29-1
size: -
D: -
DNA: TGCAGCGTTGAGGTAGCGACCAATGAGCAGTTCTTC
CDR3: CSVEVATNEQFF

J: TRBJ1-5
V: TRBV28
size: -
D: TRBD1
DNA: TGTGCCAGCAGACTACAGGGGAGCAATCAGCCCCAGCATTTT
CDR3: CASRLQGSNQPQHF

J: TRBJ2-3
V: TRBV19
size: once
D: -
DNA: TGTGCCAGTACGGAGGTATCGGGCACAGATACGCAGTATTTT
CDR3: CASTEVSGTDTQYF

J: TRBJ1-3
V: TRBV25-1
size: -
D: -
DNA: TGTGCCAGCAGTGAATATCGAGGAAACACCATATATTTT
CDR3: CASSEYRGNTIYF